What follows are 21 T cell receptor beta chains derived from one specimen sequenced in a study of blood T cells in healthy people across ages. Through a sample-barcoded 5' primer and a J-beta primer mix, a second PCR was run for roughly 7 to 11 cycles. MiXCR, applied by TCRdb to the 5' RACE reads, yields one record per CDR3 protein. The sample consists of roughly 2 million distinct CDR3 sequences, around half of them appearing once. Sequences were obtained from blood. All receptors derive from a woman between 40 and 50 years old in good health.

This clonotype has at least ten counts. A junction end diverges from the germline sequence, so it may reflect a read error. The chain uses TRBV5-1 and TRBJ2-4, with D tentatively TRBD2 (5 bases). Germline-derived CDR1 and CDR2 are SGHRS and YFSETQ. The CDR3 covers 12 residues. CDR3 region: CASSPSGNIQYF. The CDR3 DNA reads TGTGCCAGCAGTCCCAGCGGAAACATTCAGTACTTC.

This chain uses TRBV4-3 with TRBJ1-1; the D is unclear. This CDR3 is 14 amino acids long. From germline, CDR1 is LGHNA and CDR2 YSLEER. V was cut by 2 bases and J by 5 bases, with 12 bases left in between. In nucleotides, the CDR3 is TGCGCCAGCAGCCAAAGTACCCTGGGAACTGAAGCTTTCTTT. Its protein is CASSQSTLGTEAFF.

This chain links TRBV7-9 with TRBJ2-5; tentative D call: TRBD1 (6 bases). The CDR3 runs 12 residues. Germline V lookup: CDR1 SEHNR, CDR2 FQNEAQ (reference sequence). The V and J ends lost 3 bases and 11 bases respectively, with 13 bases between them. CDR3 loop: CASSFGQLGQYF. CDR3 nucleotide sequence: TGTGCCAGCAGCTTTGGACAGCTAGGGCAGTACTTC.

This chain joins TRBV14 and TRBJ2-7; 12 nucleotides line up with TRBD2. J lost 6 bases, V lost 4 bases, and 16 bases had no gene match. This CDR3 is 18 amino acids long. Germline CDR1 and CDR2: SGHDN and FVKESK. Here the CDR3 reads CASSLSSSGGALGLEQYF. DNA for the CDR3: TGTGCCAGCAGCCTATCCTCTAGCGGGGGGGCGTTGGGTCTCGAGCAGTACTTC.

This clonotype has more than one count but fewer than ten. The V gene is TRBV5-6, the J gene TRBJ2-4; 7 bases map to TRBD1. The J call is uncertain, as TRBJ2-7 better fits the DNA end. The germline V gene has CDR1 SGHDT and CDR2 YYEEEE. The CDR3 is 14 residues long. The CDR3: CASSLDRRFYEQYF. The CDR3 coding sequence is TGTGCCAGCAGCCTGGACAGGAGGTTCTACGAGCAGTACTTC.

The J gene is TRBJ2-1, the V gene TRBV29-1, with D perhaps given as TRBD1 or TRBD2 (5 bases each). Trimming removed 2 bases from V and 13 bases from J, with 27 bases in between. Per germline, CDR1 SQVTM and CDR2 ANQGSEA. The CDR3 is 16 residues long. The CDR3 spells CSVETRQHTGGETQFF. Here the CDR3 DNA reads TGCAGCGTTGAAACGCGACAGCATACTGGGGGAGAGACCCAGTTCTTC.

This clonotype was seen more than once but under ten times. CDR3 bases: TGTGCCAGCAGTGAGGCCCAGCAAGAGACCCAGTACTTC. It is translated as CASSEAQQETQYF. The rearrangement uses TRBV25-1 and TRBJ2-5; no clear D. The CDR3 sequence is 13 residues long. Germline assignment: CDR1 MGHDK and CDR2 SYGVNS. The ends were cut back, 3 bases at V and 2 bases at J, with 7 bases in the middle.

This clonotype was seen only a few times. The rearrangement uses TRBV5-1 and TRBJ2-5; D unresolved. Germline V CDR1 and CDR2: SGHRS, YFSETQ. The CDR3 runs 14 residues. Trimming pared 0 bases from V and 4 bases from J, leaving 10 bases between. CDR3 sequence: CASSLDPNGETQYF. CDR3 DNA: TGCGCCAGCAGCTTGGACCCAAACGGAGAGACCCAGTACTTC.

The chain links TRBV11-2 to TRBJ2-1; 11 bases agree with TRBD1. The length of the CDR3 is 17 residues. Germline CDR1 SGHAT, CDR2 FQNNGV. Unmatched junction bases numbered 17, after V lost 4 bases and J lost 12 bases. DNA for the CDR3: TGTGCCAGCAGCTCCTCCGGGACAGGGGGGAAGAGAGGCAGGCAGTTCTTC. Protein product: CASSSSGTGGKRGRQFF. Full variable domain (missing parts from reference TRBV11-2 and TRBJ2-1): EAGVAQSPRYKIIEKRQSVAFWCNPISGHATLYWYQQILGQGPKLLIQFQNNGVVDDSQLPKDRFSAERLKGVDSTLKIQPAKLEDSAVYLCASSSSGTGGKRGRQFFGPGTRLTVL.

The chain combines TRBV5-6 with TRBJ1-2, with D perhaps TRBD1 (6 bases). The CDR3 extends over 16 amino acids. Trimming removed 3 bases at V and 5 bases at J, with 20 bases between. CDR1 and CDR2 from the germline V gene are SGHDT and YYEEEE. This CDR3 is CASSSRGQPEGYGYTF. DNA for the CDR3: TGTGCCAGCAGCTCCCGGGGGCAGCCGGAGGGGTATGGCTACACCTTC.

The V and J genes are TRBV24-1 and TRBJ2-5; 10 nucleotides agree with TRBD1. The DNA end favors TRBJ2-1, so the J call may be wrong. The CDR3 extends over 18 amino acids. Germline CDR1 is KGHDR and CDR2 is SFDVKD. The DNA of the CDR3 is TGTGCCACCAGTGATTTTGGGAGCAAGGACAGGGGGAAAGAGACCCAGTTCTTC. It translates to CATSDFGSKDRGKETQFF.

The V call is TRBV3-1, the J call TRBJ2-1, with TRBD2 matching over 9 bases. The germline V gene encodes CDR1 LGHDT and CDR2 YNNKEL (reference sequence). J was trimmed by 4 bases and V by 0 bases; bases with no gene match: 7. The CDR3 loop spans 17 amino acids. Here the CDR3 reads CASSQDTTSGLYNEQFF. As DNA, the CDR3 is TGTGCCAGCAGCCAAGATACGACTAGCGGACTGTACAATGAGCAGTTCTTC.

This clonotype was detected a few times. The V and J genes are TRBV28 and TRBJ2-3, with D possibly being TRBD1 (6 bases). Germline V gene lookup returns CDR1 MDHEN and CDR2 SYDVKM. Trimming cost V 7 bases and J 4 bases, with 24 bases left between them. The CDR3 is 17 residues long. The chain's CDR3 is CASTLDDYRVLPDTQYF. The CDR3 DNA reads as TGTGCCAGCACCTTAGACGATTACAGGGTCCTCCCAGATACGCAGTATTTT.

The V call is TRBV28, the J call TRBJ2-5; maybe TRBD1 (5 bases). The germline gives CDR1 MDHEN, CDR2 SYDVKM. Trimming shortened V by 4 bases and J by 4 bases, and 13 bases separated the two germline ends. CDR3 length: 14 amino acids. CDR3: CASSSKGRRETQYF. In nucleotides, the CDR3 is TGTGCCAGCAGTTCGAAGGGGCGCCGAGAGACCCAGTACTTC. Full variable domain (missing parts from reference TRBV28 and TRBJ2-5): DVKVTQSSRYLVKRTGEKVFLECVQDMDHENMFWYRQDPGLGLRLIYFSYDVKMKEKGDIPEGYSVSREKKERFSLILESASTNQTSMYLCASSSKGRRETQYFGPGTRLLVL.

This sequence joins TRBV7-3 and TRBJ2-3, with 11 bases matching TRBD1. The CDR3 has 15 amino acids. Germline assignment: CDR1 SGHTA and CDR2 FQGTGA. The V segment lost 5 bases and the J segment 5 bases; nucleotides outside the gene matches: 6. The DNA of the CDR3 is TGTGCCAGCAGCCCCAGGGACAGGGGGAAAGATACGCAGTATTTT. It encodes CASSPRDRGKDTQYF.

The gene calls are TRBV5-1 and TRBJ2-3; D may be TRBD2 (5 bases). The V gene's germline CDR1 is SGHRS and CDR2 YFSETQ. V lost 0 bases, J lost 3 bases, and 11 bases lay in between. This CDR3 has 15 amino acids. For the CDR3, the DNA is TGCGCCAGCAGCTTGGTCCCGGGGTTAACAGATACGCAGTATTTT. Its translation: CASSLVPGLTDTQYF.

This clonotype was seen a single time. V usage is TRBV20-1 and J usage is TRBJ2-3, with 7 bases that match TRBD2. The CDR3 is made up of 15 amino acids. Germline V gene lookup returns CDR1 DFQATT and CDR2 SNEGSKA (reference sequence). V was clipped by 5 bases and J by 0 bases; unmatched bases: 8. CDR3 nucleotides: TGCAGTGCTCCGGAAACTAGCGCGAGCACAGATACGCAGTATTTT. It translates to CSAPETSASTDTQYF.

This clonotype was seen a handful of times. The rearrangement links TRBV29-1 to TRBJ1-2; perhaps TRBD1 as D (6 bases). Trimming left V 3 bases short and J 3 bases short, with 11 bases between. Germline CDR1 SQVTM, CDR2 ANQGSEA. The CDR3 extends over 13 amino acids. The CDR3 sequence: CSVDRGDDYGYTF. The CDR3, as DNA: TGCAGCGTTGATAGGGGGGATGACTATGGCTACACCTTC.

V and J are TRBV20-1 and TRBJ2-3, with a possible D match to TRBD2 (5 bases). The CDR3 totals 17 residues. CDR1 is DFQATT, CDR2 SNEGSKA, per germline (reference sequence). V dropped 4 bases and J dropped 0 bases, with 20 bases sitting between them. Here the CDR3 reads CSANQPPRRRSTDTQYF. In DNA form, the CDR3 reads TGCAGTGCTAATCAGCCCCCTCGGAGGCGTAGCACAGATACGCAGTATTTT.

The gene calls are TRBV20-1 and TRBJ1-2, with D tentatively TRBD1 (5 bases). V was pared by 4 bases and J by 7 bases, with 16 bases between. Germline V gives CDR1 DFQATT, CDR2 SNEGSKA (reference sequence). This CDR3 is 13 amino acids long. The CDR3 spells CSAIVRGPSGYTF. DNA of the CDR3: TGCAGTGCTATAGTGAGGGGACCAAGTGGCTACACCTTC.

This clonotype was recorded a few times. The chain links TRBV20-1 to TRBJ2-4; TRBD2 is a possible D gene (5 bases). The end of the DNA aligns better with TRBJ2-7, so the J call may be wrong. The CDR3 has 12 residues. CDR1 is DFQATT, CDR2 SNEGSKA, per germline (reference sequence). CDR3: CSAPGLVYEQYF. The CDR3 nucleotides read TGCAGTGCCCCGGGGTTGGTATACGAGCAGTACTTC.